The entry below gives a single TCR beta chain sequence along with its context. What it binds is not known. Donors had no recently reported acute infections or vaccinations and were HIV-negative. This CDR3 is 13 amino acids long. CDR1 is MNHEY, CDR2 SMNVEV, per germline (reference sequence). The V end was cut by 6 bases, the J end by 5 bases, with 13 bases between. The record originates from a study of shared clonotypes between healthy human individuals. Broader study findings: Blood alone was sampled, and tissue repertoires likely differ.

This table comes from immunoSEQ multiplex PCR, and its TCRdb copy is limited to in-frame clones, with some not included. Of approximately 530,000 clones listed, around 96% are singletons. The sequencing sample was made of naive CD4+ T cells sorted from blood. Subset noted: CD45RA+ positively selected. The receptor was isolated from a woman aged 25-40 years in good health. This chain connects TRBV27 to TRBJ2-5, with a possible D match to TRBD1 (6 bases). In nucleotides, the CDR3 is TGTGCCAGCAGCCACAGGGCTGAGGAGACCCAGTACTTC. It specifies CASSHRAEETQYF.